This T cell receptor beta chain appears in the sequencing data of a study of T-cell memory formation after mild COVID-19. Overall study findings and caveats: Memory from before infection featured some responding clones, which suggests cross-reactive memory joined. CD4+ contracting clones lay mainly in CM and EM, CD8+ ones in EMRA. Clones contracting day 15 to 85 were balanced CD4/CD8; later expanders leaned CD4+. Clones from the second wave (peaking day 37) had unconfirmed SARS-CoV-2 specificity.

V was pared by 1 base and J by 4 bases, with 18 bases between. This CDR3 has 16 residues. Looked up from germline, CDR1 is DFQATT and CDR2 is SNEGSKA (reference sequence). As to this clonotype: The target antigen is unknown.

Each CDR3 protein gets one entry after TCRdb re-called the 5' RACE reads with MiXCR. The sample carries about 390,000 distinct CDR3 sequences, approximately 15% recorded once. J is TRBJ2-3 and V is TRBV20-1; D is possibly TRBD2 (5 bases). The receptor comes from a man aged 18 to 29 who had mild COVID-19 (a few samples of this study predate the infection). Cell type and time point are not known. Sequenced sample: PBMCs or a T cell subset sorted from them (not recorded which). This CDR3 reads CSARVAGRWRSDTQYF. The CDR3 region has the DNA TGCAGTGCTAGAGTTGCGGGCAGATGGCGGTCAGATACGCAGTATTTT.